The source of this T cell receptor beta chain is a study of CD8 T cells in Susac syndrome. Reverse transcription used about 0.45 to 1 ug RNA and random hexamers. Using its own MiXCR run on the immunoSEQ multiplex PCR reads, TCRdb lists one record per CDR3 protein. Here the sample spans about 210,000 distinct CDR3 sequences, approximately 95% being singletons. CDR1 is GTSNPN and CDR2 is SVGIG in the germline V gene (reference sequence). CDR3 size: 13 residues. With regard to this clonotype: Compared with germline, one end of the junction differs, possibly owing to a read error.

The gene calls are TRBV30 and TRBJ2-7; 8 bases fit TRBD1. This receptor was obtained from a human donor with multiple sclerosis. Sequenced material: CD4+ T cells from PBMCs. The CDR3 loop reads CAFGPGQAYEQYF. Here the CDR3 DNA reads TGTGCCTTCGGACCGGGACAGGCCTACGAGCAGTATTTC.